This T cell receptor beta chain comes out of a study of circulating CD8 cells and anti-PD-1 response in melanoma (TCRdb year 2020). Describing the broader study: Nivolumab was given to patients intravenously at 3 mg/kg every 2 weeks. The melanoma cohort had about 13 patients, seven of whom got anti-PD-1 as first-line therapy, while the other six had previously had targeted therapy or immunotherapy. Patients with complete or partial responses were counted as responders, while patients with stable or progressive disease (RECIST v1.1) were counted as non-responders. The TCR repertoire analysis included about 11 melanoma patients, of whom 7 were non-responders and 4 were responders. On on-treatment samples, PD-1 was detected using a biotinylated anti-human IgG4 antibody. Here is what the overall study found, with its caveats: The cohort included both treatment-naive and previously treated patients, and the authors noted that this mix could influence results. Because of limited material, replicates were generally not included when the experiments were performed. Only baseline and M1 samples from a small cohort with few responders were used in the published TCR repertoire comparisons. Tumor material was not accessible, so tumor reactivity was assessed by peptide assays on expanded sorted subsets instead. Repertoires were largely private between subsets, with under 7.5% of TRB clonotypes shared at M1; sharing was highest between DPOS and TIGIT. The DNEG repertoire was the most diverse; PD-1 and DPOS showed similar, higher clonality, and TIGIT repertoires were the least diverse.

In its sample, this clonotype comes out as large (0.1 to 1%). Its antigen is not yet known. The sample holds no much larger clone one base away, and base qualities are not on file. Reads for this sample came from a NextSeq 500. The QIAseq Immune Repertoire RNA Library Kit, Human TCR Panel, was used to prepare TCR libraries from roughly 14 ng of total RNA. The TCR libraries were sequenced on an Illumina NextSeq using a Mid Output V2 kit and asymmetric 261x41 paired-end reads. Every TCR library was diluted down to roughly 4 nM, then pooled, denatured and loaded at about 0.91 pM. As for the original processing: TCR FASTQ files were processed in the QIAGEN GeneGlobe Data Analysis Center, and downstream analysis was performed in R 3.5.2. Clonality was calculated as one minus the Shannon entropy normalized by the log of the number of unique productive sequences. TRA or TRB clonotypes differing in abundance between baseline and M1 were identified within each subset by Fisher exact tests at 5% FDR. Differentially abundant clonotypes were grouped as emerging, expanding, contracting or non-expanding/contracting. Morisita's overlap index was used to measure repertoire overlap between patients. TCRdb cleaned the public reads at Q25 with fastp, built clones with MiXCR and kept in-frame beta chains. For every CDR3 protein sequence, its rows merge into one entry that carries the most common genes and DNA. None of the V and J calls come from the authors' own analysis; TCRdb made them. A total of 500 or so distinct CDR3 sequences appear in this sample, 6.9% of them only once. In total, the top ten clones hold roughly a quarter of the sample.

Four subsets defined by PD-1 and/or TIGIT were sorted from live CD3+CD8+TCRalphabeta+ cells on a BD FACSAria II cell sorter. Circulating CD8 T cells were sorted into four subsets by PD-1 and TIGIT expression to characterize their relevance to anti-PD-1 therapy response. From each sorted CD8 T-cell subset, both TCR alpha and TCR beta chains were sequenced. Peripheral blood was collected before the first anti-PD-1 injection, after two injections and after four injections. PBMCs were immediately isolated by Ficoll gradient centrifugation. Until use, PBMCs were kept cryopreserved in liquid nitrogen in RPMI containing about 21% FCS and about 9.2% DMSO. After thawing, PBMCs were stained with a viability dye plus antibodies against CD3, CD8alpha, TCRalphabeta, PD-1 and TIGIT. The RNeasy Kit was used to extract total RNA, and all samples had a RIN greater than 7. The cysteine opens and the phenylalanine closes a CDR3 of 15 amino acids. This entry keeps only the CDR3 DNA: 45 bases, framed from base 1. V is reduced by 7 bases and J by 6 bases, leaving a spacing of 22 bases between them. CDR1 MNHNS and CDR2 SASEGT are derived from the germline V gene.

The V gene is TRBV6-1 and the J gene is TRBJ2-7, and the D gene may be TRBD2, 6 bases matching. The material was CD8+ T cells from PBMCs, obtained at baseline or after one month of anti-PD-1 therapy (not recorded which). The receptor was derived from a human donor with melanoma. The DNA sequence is TGTGCCAGCACCCTGAACCCGGAGGGAACGGGCGAGCAGTACTTC. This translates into CASTLNPEGTGEQYF.